A single TCR beta chain is shown here with its context. Its antigen is still unknown. Sequencing targeted expressed TCRB transcripts, as all isolated RNA had been reverse transcribed. The data were produced by immunoSEQ multiplex PCR, yet TCRdb's version contains in-frame clones alone and is incomplete. The data contain 600,000 to 700,000 clones, about an eighth of them singletons. This specimen comes from a study of beta chain features in type 1 diabetes. Study findings and constraints: Among all four CD4+ subsets, Type 1 diabetes patients had TCRB CDR3s that were moderately but significantly shorter.

The germline gives CDR1 SQVTM, CDR2 ANQGSEA. CDR3 length: 14 amino acids. J gave up 5 bases and V 6 bases, and 9 bases lay outside the gene matches. Every participating donor gave one draw, a heparinised blood sample averaging about 100 mL. Sorting based on CD45RO/CCR7/CD25/CD127/CD95/CD27 separated CD4+ naive, central memory, regulatory and stem cell-like memory cells. The specimen sequenced was naive CD4+ T cells from blood. The chain combines TRBV29-1 with TRBJ2-5, with 10 bases fitting TRBD1. The TCR sequence derives from a man aged 18 to 29 with type 1 diabetes. The CDR3 bases are TGCAGCGTCGCCGACAGGGGGCACTCGGAGACCCAGTACTTC. Translation: CSVADRGHSETQYF.